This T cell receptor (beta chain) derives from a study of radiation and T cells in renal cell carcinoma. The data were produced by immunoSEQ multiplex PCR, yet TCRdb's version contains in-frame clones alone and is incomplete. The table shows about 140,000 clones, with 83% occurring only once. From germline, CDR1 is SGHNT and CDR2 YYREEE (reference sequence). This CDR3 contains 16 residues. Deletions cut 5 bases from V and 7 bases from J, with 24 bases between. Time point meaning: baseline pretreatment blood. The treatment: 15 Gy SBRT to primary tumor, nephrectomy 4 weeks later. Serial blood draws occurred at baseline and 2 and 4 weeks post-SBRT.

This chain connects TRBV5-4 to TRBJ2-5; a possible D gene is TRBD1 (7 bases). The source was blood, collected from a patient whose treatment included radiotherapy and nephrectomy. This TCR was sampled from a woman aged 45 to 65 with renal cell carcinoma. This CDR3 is CASSPQRVTGDATQYF. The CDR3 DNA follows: TGTGCCAGCAGTCCCCAGCGGGTTACAGGGGATGCGACCCAGTACTTC.